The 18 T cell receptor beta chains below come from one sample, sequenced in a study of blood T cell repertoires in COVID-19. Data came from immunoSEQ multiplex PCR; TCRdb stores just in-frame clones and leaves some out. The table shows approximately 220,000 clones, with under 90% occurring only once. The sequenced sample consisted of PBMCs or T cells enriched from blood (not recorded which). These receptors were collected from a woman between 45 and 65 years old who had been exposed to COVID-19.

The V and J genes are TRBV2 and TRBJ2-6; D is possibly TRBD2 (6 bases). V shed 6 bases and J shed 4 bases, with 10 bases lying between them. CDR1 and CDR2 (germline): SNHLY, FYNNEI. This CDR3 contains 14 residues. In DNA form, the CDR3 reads TGTGCCAGCAGCCTAGCGATGGGGGCCAACGTCCTGACTTTC. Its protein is CASSLAMGANVLTF.

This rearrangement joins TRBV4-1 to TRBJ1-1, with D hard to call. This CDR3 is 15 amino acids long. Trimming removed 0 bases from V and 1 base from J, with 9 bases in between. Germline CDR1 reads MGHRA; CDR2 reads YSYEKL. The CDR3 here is CASSQDQSGNTEAFF. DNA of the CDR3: TGCGCCAGCAGCCAAGATCAGAGCGGGAACACTGAAGCTTTCTTT.

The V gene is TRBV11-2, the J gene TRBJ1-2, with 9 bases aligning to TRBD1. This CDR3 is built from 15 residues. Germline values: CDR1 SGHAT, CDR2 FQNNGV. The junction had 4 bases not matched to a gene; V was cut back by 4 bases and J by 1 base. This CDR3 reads CASSSQGARNYGYTF. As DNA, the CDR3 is TGTGCCAGCAGCTCACAGGGGGCGCGTAACTATGGCTACACCTTC.

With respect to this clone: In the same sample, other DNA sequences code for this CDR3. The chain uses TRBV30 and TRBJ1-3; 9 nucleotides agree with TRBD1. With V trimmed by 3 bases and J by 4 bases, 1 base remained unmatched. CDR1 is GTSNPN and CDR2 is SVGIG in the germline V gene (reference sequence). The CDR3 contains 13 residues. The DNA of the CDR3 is TGTGCCTGGAGACAGGGGGCAGGAAACACCATATATTTT. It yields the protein CAWRQGAGNTIYF. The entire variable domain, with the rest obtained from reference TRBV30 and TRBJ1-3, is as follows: SQTIHQWPATLVQPVGSPLSLECTVEGTSNPNLYWYRQAAGRGLQLLFYSVGIGQISSEVPQNLSASRPQDRQFILSSKKLLLSDSGFYLCAWRQGAGNTIYFGEGSWLTVV.

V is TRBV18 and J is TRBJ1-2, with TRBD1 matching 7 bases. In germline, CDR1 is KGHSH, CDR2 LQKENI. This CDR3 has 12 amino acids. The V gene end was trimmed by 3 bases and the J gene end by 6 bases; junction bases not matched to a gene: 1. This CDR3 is CASSPTGDGYTF. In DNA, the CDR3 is TGTGCCAGCTCACCTACAGGGGATGGCTACACCTTC.

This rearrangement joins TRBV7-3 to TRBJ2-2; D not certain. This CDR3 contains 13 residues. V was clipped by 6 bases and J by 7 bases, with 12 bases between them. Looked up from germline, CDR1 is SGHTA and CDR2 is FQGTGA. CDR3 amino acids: CASSLGRVGELFF. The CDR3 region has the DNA TGTGCCAGCAGTTTAGGTCGCGTCGGGGAGCTGTTTTTT.

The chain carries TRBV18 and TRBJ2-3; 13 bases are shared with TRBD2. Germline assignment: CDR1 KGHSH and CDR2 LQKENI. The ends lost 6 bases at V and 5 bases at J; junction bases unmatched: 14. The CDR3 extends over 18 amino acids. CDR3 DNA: TGTGCCAGCTCCCGAGGATTAAGGACTAGCGGGGGTGAAGATACGCAGTATTTT. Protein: CASSRGLRTSGGEDTQYF.

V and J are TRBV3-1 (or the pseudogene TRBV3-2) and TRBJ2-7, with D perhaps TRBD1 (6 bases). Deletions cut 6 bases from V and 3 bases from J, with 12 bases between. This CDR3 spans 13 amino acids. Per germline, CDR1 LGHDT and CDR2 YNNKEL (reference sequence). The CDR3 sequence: CASSYRVNYEQYF. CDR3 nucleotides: TGTGCCAGCAGTTACAGGGTCAACTACGAGCAGTACTTC.

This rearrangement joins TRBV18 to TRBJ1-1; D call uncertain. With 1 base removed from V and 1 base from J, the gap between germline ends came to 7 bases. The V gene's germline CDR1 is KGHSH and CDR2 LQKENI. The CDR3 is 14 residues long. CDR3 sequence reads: CASSPRGGNTEAFF. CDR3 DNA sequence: TGTGCCAGCTCACCACGGGGAGGGAACACTGAAGCTTTCTTT.

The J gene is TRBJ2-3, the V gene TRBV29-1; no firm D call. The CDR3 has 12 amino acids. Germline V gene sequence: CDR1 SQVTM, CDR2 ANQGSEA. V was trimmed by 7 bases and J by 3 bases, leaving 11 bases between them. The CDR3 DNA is TGCAGCGGTGGTTCAGGAACAGATACGCAGTATTTT. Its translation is CSGGSGTDTQYF.

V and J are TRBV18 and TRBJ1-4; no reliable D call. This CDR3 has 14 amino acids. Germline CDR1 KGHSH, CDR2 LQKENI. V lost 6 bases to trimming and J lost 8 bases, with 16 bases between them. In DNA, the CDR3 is TGTGCCAGCTCGCCCCAAGGCGGGAGGGAAAAACTGTTTTTT. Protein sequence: CASSPQGGREKLFF.

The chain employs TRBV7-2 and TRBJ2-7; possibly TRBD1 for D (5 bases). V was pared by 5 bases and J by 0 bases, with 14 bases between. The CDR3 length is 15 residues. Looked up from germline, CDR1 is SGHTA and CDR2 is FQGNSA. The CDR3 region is CASSTRQGTSYEQYF. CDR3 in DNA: TGTGCCAGCAGCACCCGGCAGGGCACCTCCTACGAGCAGTACTTC. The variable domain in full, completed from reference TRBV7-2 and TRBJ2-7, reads GAGVSQSPSNKVTEKGKDVELRCDPISGHTALYWYRQSLGQGLEFLIYFQGNSAPDKSGLPSDRFSAERTGGSVSTLTIQRTQQEDSAVYLCASSTRQGTSYEQYFGPGTRLTVT.

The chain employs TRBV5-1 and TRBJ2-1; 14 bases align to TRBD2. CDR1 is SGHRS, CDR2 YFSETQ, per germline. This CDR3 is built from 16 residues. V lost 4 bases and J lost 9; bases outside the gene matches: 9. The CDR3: CASSIQTSGGASEQFF. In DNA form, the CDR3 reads TGCGCCAGCAGCATCCAGACTAGCGGGGGGGCCAGTGAGCAGTTCTTC.

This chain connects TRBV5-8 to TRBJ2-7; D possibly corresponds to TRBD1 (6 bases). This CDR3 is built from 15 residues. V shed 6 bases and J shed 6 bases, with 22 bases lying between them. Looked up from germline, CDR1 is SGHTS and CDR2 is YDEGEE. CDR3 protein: CASTLGQLNLGEQYF. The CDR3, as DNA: TGTGCCAGCACCCTAGGACAGCTCAATCTGGGCGAGCAGTACTTC.

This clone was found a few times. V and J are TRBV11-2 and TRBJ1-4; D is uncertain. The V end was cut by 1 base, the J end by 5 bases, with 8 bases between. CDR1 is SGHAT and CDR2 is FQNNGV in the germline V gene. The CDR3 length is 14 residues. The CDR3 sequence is CASSLVTGNEKLFF. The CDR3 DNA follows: TGTGCCAGCAGCTTAGTCACGGGAAATGAAAAACTGTTTTTT.

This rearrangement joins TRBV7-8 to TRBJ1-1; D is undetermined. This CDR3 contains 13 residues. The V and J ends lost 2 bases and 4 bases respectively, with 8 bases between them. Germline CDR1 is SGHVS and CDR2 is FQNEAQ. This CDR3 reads CASSLKLSTEAFF. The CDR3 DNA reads TGTGCCAGCAGCTTAAAGTTGAGCACTGAAGCTTTCTTT.

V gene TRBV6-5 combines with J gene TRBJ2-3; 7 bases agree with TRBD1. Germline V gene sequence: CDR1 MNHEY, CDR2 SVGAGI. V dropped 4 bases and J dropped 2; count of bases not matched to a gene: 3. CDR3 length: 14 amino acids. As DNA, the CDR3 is TGTGCCAGCAGTTTGAGGGGGCCCACAGATACGCAGTATTTT. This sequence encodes CASSLRGPTDTQYF.

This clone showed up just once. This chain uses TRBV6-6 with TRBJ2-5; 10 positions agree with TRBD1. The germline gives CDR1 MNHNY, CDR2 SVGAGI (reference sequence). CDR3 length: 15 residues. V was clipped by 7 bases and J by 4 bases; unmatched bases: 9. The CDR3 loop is CASNPLTGGGETQYF. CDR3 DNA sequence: TGTGCCAGCAATCCCTTGACAGGGGGCGGAGAGACCCAGTACTTC.